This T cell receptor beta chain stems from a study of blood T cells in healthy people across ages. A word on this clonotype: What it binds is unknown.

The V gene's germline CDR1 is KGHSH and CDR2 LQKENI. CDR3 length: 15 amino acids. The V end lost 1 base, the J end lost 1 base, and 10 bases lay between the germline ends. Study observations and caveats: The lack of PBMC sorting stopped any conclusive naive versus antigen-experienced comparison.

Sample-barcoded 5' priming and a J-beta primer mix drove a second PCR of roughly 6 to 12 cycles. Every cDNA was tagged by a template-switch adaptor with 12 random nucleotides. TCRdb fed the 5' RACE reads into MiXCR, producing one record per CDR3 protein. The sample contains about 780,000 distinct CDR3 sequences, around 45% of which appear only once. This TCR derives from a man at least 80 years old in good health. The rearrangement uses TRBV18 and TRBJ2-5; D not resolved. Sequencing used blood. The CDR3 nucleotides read TGTGCCAGCTCACCACGGGAAGGTCTCCAAGAGACCCAGTACTTC. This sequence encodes CASSPREGLQETQYF.